The 17 T cell receptor beta chains presented below share a single source sample, sequenced in a study of early T cells in non-severe SARS-CoV-2 infection. TCRdb redid the calling of the 5' RACE reads with MiXCR, one entry per CDR3 protein. The data show 45,000 to 60,000 distinct CDR3 sequences, approximately 8% seen once. The sequencing here drew on whole blood, taken at baseline. These receptors were collected from an adult who was a healthcare worker with PCR-confirmed SARS-CoV-2 infection or an uninfected control (not recorded which).

The chain couples TRBV29-1 to TRBJ2-1, with a tentative D call TRBD2 (6 bases). Trimming took 4 bases from V and 10 from J, leaving 20 bases between them. Germline V gene sequence: CDR1 SQVTM, CDR2 ANQGSEA. This CDR3 has 14 residues. The CDR3 loop is CSVGGGRGTAEQFF. The DNA for the CDR3 is TGCAGCGTTGGGGGAGGTAGGGGAACGGCGGAGCAGTTCTTC.

This clonotype was detected only a few times. The V call is TRBV11-2, the J call TRBJ2-5, with TRBD2 matching 14 bases. In germline, CDR1 is SGHAT, CDR2 FQNNGV. This CDR3 contains 16 residues. Trimming at V came to 2 bases and at J to 5 bases, leaving 4 bases not matched to a gene. This chain's CDR3 is CASSLMGLAGVETQYF. CDR3 DNA sequence: TGTGCCAGCAGCTTAATGGGACTAGCGGGAGTTGAGACCCAGTACTTC.

This clonotype occurred many times. The rearrangement links TRBV11-2 to TRBJ2-7, with TRBD1 matching 12 bases. The CDR3 is 16 amino acids. The germline V gene encodes CDR1 SGHAT and CDR2 FQNNGV. V shed 3 bases and J 7 bases; nucleotides not matched to a gene: 10. CDR3 loop: CASSLGPGQGAREQYF. The CDR3, as DNA: TGTGCCAGCAGCTTGGGTCCGGGACAGGGGGCGCGGGAGCAGTACTTC.

This clonotype was seen repeatedly, ten times or more. This chain uses TRBV9 with TRBJ1-1, with D unresolved. V lost 4 bases and J 1 base, leaving 8 bases between the germline ends. CDR3 length: 13 residues. The germline V gene has CDR1 SGDLS and CDR2 YYNGEE. The CDR3 DNA reads TGTGCCAGCAGCCCCACGGAGAACACTGAAGCTTTCTTT. Its translation: CASSPTENTEAFF.

This rearrangement joins TRBV30 to TRBJ2-7; TRBD2 might be the D (6 bases). The CDR3 has 15 residues. Germline assignment: CDR1 GTSNPN and CDR2 SVGIG (reference sequence). Trimming pared 2 bases from V and 4 bases from J, leaving 18 bases between. CDR3 nucleotide sequence: TGTGCCTGGAGTTTCGGGACTGGCACAAGTTACGAGCAGTACTTC. As protein: CAWSFGTGTSYEQYF.

V gene TRBV6-6 combines with J gene TRBJ2-5, with 9 bases lining up with TRBD2. V lost 3 bases and J lost 9; bases outside the gene matches: 8. CDR3 length equals 14 residues. Germline CDR1 reads MNHNY; CDR2 reads SVGAGI (reference sequence). Here the CDR3 reads CASSYGRGGSAQYF. The CDR3 coding sequence is TGTGCCAGCAGTTATGGGCGGGGGGGCTCGGCCCAGTACTTC.

The chain links TRBV29-1 to TRBJ1-1; no definite D call. There are 11 residues in the CDR3. Between the trimmed V and J ends, which lost 3 bases and 0 bases, there was a span of 2 bases. Germline V gene sequence: CDR1 SQVTM, CDR2 ANQGSEA. This CDR3 is CSVDVNTEAFF. The CDR3 bases are TGCAGCGTTGACGTGAACACTGAAGCTTTCTTT. Drawing the rest from reference TRBV29-1 and TRBJ1-1, the complete variable domain is SAVISQKPSRDICQRGTSLTIQCQVDSQVTMMFWYRQQPGQSLTLIATANQGSEATYESGFVIDKFPISRPNLTFSTLTVSNMSPEDSSIYLCSVDVNTEAFFGQGTRLTVV.

This clonotype was seen many times. The chain employs TRBV10-1 and TRBJ2-7, with 13 nucleotides matching TRBD2. The CDR3 totals 15 residues. The germline V gene has CDR1 WNHNN and CDR2 SYGVQD (reference sequence). V trimming: 8 bases; J trimming: 4 bases; junction bases outside the gene matches: 8. The CDR3: CASGRTSGRLYEQYF. Written as DNA, the CDR3 is TGCGCCAGCGGGAGGACTAGCGGGAGACTTTACGAGCAGTACTTC.

This clonotype was observed a handful of times. This rearrangement joins TRBV6-1 to TRBJ2-3, with 9 positions matching TRBD2. V trimming: 3 bases; J trimming: 6 bases; junction bases outside the gene matches: 10. CDR3 length: 16 amino acids. The germline CDR1 and CDR2 sequences are MNHNS and SASEGT. For the CDR3, the DNA is TGTGCCAGCAGTGACGGCGGCCTAGCGGGGTCGGATACGCAGTATTTT. It translates to CASSDGGLAGSDTQYF.

This clonotype was seen only a few times. The V call is TRBV18, the J call TRBJ1-2, with unresolved D. The CDR3 sequence is 15 residues long. In germline, CDR1 is KGHSH, CDR2 LQKENI. Trimming pared 0 bases from V and 4 bases from J, leaving 12 bases between. DNA for the CDR3: TGTGCCAGCTCACCACCCGGCGTTAAAACCTATGGCTACACCTTC. Amino acids: CASSPPGVKTYGYTF.

The sample holds many counts of this clonotype. An end of the junction does not agree with germline; a read error may underlie this. The chain has TRBV24-1 and TRBJ1-1, with a possible D match to TRBD1 (6 bases). Germline V gene data show CDR1 as KGHDR and CDR2 as SFDVKD. This CDR3 has 13 amino acids. In DNA, the CDR3 is TGTGCCACCAGTGGTATGGGGGGCACTGAAGTTTTCTTT. Its protein is CATSGMGGTEVFF.

This clonotype appeared many times. The V and J genes are TRBV5-4 and TRBJ2-3, with no clear D. Per the germline V gene, CDR1 is SGHNT and CDR2 is YYREEE (reference sequence). The CDR3 runs to 13 residues. V lost 2 bases, J lost 0 bases, and 4 bases lay in between. CDR3 in amino acids: CASSLLSTDTQYF. CDR3 bases: TGTGCCAGCAGCTTACTGAGCACAGATACGCAGTATTTT.

This clonotype has a count of ten or more. This chain connects TRBV7-9 to TRBJ2-7, with 7 bases aligning to TRBD1. The CDR3 sequence is 15 residues long. With V trimmed by 4 bases and J by 3 bases, 9 bases remained unmatched. Germline V gene lookup returns CDR1 SEHNR and CDR2 FQNEAQ (reference sequence). CDR3 DNA sequence: TGTGCCAGCAGCTCACGGAACGACAGGGTCTACGAGCAGTACTTC. The encoded protein is CASSSRNDRVYEQYF.

This chain connects TRBV10-2 to TRBJ2-1; D is undetermined. Trimming left V 0 bases short and J 7 bases short, with 1 base between. The CDR3 consists of 11 residues. The germline CDR1 and CDR2 sequences are WSHSY and SAAADI. The CDR3 loop is CASSESNEQFF. CDR3 DNA sequence: TGCGCCAGCAGTGAGTCTAATGAGCAGTTCTTC.

The table lists this clonotype with many counts. The gene calls are TRBV5-4 and TRBJ2-3; 12 nucleotides align to TRBD1. With 4 bases clipped from V and 3 bases from J, the junction kept 6 bases outside the gene matches. Germline V lookup: CDR1 SGHNT, CDR2 YYREEE (reference sequence). This CDR3 is built from 16 residues. CDR3 in DNA: TGTGCCAGCAGCCCGGGGACAGGGGGCAAGACAGATACGCAGTATTTT. Residues: CASSPGTGGKTDTQYF.

This clonotype was observed a few times. The chain recombines TRBV20-1 with TRBJ1-6; D is unresolved. The CDR3 has 16 residues. With 2 bases removed from V and 3 bases from J, the gap between germline ends came to 14 bases. Per germline, CDR1 DFQATT and CDR2 SNEGSKA (reference sequence). CDR3 in DNA: TGCAGTGCTAGATCCCTGGGCCAGAGCTATAATTCACCCCTCCACTTT. Its translation: CSARSLGQSYNSPLHF.

The table lists this clonotype with a few counts. V and J are TRBV6-5 and TRBJ2-7, with 8 positions matching TRBD1. The CDR3 is 14 amino acids. Germline V gives CDR1 MNHEY, CDR2 SVGAGI. Trimming removed 5 bases from V and 2 bases from J; junction bases left unmatched: 5. The CDR3 nucleotides read TGTGCCAGCAGTCAAAGACAGGGGACCTACGAGCAGTACTTC. It translates to CASSQRQGTYEQYF.